The 15 T cell receptor beta chains below were found in one sample sequenced in a study of blood T cell repertoires in COVID-19. Generated by immunoSEQ multiplex PCR, the TCRdb table keeps only in-frame clones and is missing some. The table includes some 49,000 clones, over 90% detected once. Input material: peripheral blood. These receptors were collected from a man aged 55-75 years with COVID-19, enrolled during active disease.

This chain joins TRBV28 and TRBJ2-1; weak D call: TRBD1 (5 bases). Germline CDR1 reads MDHEN; CDR2 reads SYDVKM. Trimming shortened V by 7 bases and J by 6 bases, and 13 bases separated the two germline ends. The CDR3 length is 13 residues. Here the CDR3 reads CASKAGQVNEQFF. The CDR3 DNA reads as TGTGCCAGCAAGGCAGGGCAGGTCAATGAGCAGTTCTTC.

The chain couples TRBV4-2 to TRBJ1-4; D uncertain. The CDR3 is 16 amino acids. Germline V gene sequence: CDR1 LGHNA, CDR2 YNFKEQ. V lost 0 bases and J lost 5, with 13 bases in between. The CDR3 sequence is CASSQDVVRGNEKLFF. Here the CDR3 DNA reads TGTGCCAGCAGCCAAGATGTGGTGCGAGGAAATGAAAAACTGTTTTTT.

The genes are TRBV6-5 and TRBJ2-2; D may be TRBD1 (6 bases). With 5 bases removed from V and 4 bases from J, the gap between germline ends came to 11 bases. The CDR3 loop spans 14 amino acids. Germline V gene lookup returns CDR1 MNHEY and CDR2 SVGAGI. CDR3 sequence (DNA): TGTGCCAGCAGTCCCCTGGACAGCACCGGGGAGCTGTTTTTT. The encoded protein is CASSPLDSTGELFF.

The genes are TRBV28 and TRBJ2-1, with 13 bases fitting TRBD2. The CDR3 extends over 16 amino acids. V shed 10 bases, J shed 0 bases, and the junction held 6 bases outside the gene matches. CDR1 and CDR2 from the germline V gene are MDHEN and SYDVKM. The CDR3 bases are TGTGCCACCGGGACTAGCGGGAAGGCCTCCTACAATGAGCAGTTCTTC. Its protein product is CATGTSGKASYNEQFF. The full variable domain, with the rest looked up from reference TRBV28 and TRBJ2-1, is DVKVTQSSRYLVKRTGEKVFLECVQDMDHENMFWYRQDPGLGLRLIYFSYDVKMKEKGDIPEGYSVSREKKERFSLILESASTNQTSMYLCATGTSGKASYNEQFFGPGTRLTVL.

This chain joins TRBV2 and TRBJ2-1, with TRBD2 identical over 15 bases. The germline V gene has CDR1 SNHLY and CDR2 FYNNEI. V lost 7 bases and J lost 8; bases outside the gene matches: 15. The CDR3 is 18 residues long. This chain's CDR3 is CASNAPTVGLAGGYEQFF. CDR3 nucleotides: TGTGCCAGCAATGCACCAACCGTGGGACTAGCGGGAGGATATGAGCAGTTCTTC.

The CDR3 here is CALKTQGRGNSPLHF. In nucleotides, the CDR3 is TGTGCCCTCAAAACACAGGGTCGGGGAAATTCACCCCTCCACTTT. This chain links TRBV30 with TRBJ1-6, with D tentatively TRBD1 (6 bases). This CDR3 spans 15 amino acids. Germline lookup yields CDR1 GTSNPN and CDR2 SVGIG (reference sequence). V gave up 8 bases and J gave up 7 bases, with 21 bases separating them.

The chain carries TRBV27 and TRBJ2-7; unclear D gene. V was cut by 4 bases and J by 0 bases, with 10 bases left in between. Germline V gene data show CDR1 as MNHEY and CDR2 as SMNVEV (reference sequence). The CDR3 contains 14 residues. CDR3 nucleotides: TGTGCCAGCAGTTCCCAGAGGAGCTCCTACGAGCAGTACTTC. Translating gives CASSSQRSSYEQYF.

This clone was seen only a few times. This sequence joins TRBV23-1 and TRBJ2-1; 10 bases match TRBD2. TRBV23-1 falls under the ORF class, with uncertain function. There are 16 residues in the CDR3. V gave up 0 bases and J gave up 14 bases; unmatched junction bases: 13. This chain's CDR3 is CASSQSERGGNGKEFF. The CDR3 coding sequence is TGCGCCAGCAGTCAATCGGAGCGGGGGGGCAATGGAAAGGAGTTCTTC.

The chain has TRBV5-6 and TRBJ2-7; 10 bases are a match to TRBD2. The CDR3 consists of 16 residues. Germline V gene lookup returns CDR1 SGHDT and CDR2 YYEEEE. Losses at the gene ends were 0 bases for V and 3 bases for J; bases not matched to a gene: 6. CDR3 nucleotides: TGTGCCAGCAGCTTGGGTGCTAGCGGGAGTATCTACGAGCAGTACTTC. Amino acids: CASSLGASGSIYEQYF.

The chain has TRBV2 and TRBJ1-2, with TRBD1 identical over 7 bases. Germline V gene sequence: CDR1 SNHLY, CDR2 FYNNEI. The junction had 15 bases not matched to a gene; V was cut back by 7 bases and J by 4 bases. This CDR3 spans 16 amino acids. The DNA for the CDR3 is TGTGCCAGCATCCTGTACTCCAGGGGGTCGGCCTATGGCTACACCTTC. Translated, it gives CASILYSRGSAYGYTF.

The rearrangement links TRBV13 to TRBJ2-7; 11 bases are shared with TRBD2. Germline V gives CDR1 PRHDT, CDR2 FYEKMQ (reference sequence). The CDR3 runs to 15 residues. V dropped 6 bases and J dropped 0; count of bases not matched to a gene: 4. CDR3 nucleotides: TGTGCCAGCAGACGACTAGCGGGAAGCTCCTACGAGCAGTACTTC. Translation gives CASRRLAGSSYEQYF.

This sequence joins TRBV6-5 and TRBJ1-2; maybe TRBD1 (5 bases). Germline V gene data show CDR1 as MNHEY and CDR2 as SVGAGI. The CDR3 sequence is 15 residues long. V lost 2 bases, J lost 4 bases, and 14 bases lay in between. The CDR3 protein is CASSYGIGGVYGYTF. DNA for the CDR3: TGTGCCAGCAGTTACGGGATCGGAGGGGTCTATGGCTACACCTTC.

The V call is TRBV4-1, the J call TRBJ1-5; TRBD1 matches 7 bases. V shed 4 bases and J 6 bases; nucleotides not matched to a gene: 9. The CDR3 totals 15 residues. The germline CDR1 and CDR2 sequences are MGHRA and YSYEKL. The DNA of the CDR3 is TGCGCCAGCAGCCCCCGGGAGGGGGCTATTCAGCCCCAGCATTTT. This gives the protein CASSPREGAIQPQHF.

This chain connects TRBV30 to TRBJ2-2, with D tentatively TRBD2 (5 bases). This CDR3 has 14 residues. The V end lost 4 bases, the J end lost 7 bases, and 16 bases lay between the germline ends. Germline assignment: CDR1 GTSNPN and CDR2 SVGIG (reference sequence). The CDR3 protein is CAWTRGSLSGELFF. The CDR3 DNA follows: TGTGCCTGGACCCGGGGTTCCCTAAGCGGGGAGCTGTTTTTT.

This sequence joins TRBV3-1 (or the pseudogene TRBV3-2) and TRBJ1-6, with 9 bases that match TRBD1. Germline CDR1 and CDR2: LGHDT and YNNKEL (reference sequence). The CDR3 covers 15 residues. J was trimmed by 7 bases and V by 2 bases; bases with no gene match: 3. Here the CDR3 reads CASSQNDRGNSPLHF. The CDR3 bases are TGTGCCAGCAGCCAAAACGACAGGGGGAATTCACCCCTCCACTTT.